Sequencing of this T cell receptor beta chain was carried out in a study of cytomegalovirus exposure and HLA in healthy donors. As for the study in general: Genotyping showed 70% to 90% of over 350 donors falling in the Caucasian-associated ancestry cluster.

Germline lookup yields CDR1 SNHLY and CDR2 FYNNEI. This CDR3 is 12 amino acids long. V was trimmed by 2 bases and J by 1 base, leaving 3 bases between them. Study outcomes and limitations: Researchers reported in a later analysis that a missense DCLRE1C variant was tied to TCR beta V- and J-gene trimming. Reports credit the classifier with highly specific, highly sensitive diagnosis of cytomegalovirus status. Presence/absence results assume similar sequencing depth per donor, which may not hold.

PCR amplification relied on 60 Vbeta primers (plus 13 Jbeta primers). Sequencing was performed with immunoSEQ multiplex PCR; in TCRdb, only in-frame clones are kept and a portion is missing. The repertoire holds 120,000 or so clones, with roughly two thirds as singletons. This clone was detected only once. Its specificity is not known. The gene calls are TRBV2 and TRBJ2-7; D unresolved. The sequence was collected from a man under 40 in good health and CMV-seropositive. Specimen: PBMCs. This CDR3 is CASSERSYEQYF. CDR3 DNA: TGTGCCAGCAGTGAACGGTCCTACGAGCAGTACTTC.